The following is a T cell receptor beta chain sequence with its context. The data stem from a study of blood T cell repertoires in COVID-19. Across the study: Specimens from acute and convalescent COVID-19 originated in the United States, Italy and Spain. In each case, the material was cDNA or gDNA derived from T cells, B-cell-depleted T cells, or PBMCs.

V shed 5 bases, J shed 4 bases, and the junction held 7 bases outside the gene matches. CDR1 is SGHAT, CDR2 FQNNGV, per germline. The CDR3 loop spans 14 amino acids. In the study's own analysis: Using reference gene primer amplification, nucleated cell counts were estimated. Repertoires were generated with immunoSEQ multiplex PCR, while TCRdb's copy carries only in-frame clones and drops some. That table is the source of V, J and clone size, and D and trimming were worked out from the DNA. The table lists approximately 110,000 clones, 85% to 90% of them singletons, with about 30% in the top ten. This clonotype was sampled from a woman older than 75 with acute or convalescent COVID-19. Input material: peripheral blood. The chain has TRBV11-2 and TRBJ1-1; 7 nucleotides line up with TRBD1. The CDR3 region is CASSPTGVSTEAFF. CDR3 coding DNA: TGTGCCAGCAGCCCTACAGGGGTCAGCACTGAAGCTTTCTTT.